These T cell receptor beta chains were read from a single sample in a study of blood T cells in healthy people across ages. One entry per CDR3 protein, called by TCRdb with MiXCR from the 5' RACE reads. This table has about 690,000 distinct CDR3 sequences, less than 45% appearing once. Sequencing was performed on blood. These receptors were obtained from a man of 80 years or more in good health. The CDR3 runs from the conserved cysteine through the conserved F or W. A D gene is named only where the DNA matches it firmly. Size is omitted from some rows. Given values are once, few, many or a class for expanded clones.

d_call j_call cdr3_length v_call clone_size cdr3_aa cdr3_nt
- TRBJ1-2 12 TRBV6-2/TRBV6-3 few CASSYASYGYTF TGTGCCAGCAGTTACGCATCTTATGGCTACACCTTC
- TRBJ2-1 15 TRBV7-8 - CASSSRGSGTDEQFF TGTGCCAGCAGCTCCCGGGGTAGCGGGACAGATGAGCAGTTCTTC
- TRBJ1-6 16 TRBV4-3 - CASTLRYPTYNSPLHF TGCGCCAGCACCCTAAGATATCCAACATATAATTCACCCCTCCACTTT
- TRBJ2-7 14 TRBV6-2/TRBV6-3 - CASSPPLEPYEQYF TGTGCCAGCAGCCCCCCACTAGAGCCCTACGAGCAGTACTTC
TRBD1 TRBJ1-5 15 TRBV20-1 - CSARDKDRGGQPQHF TGCAGTGCTAGAGATAAGGACAGGGGAGGCCAGCCCCAGCATTTT
TRBD2 TRBJ2-7 16 TRBV5-1 - CASSLRAGGLVNEQYF TGCGCCAGCAGCCTGAGGGCGGGGGGGCTGGTCAATGAGCAGTACTTC
TRBD2 TRBJ2-7 18 TRBV6-5 few CASSYGTSGQHPYNEQYF TGTGCCAGCAGTTACGGGACTAGCGGGCAGCACCCCTACAATGAGCAGTACTTC
TRBD2 TRBJ2-7 18 TRBV5-1 few CASSHLPFGGGPYYEQYF TGCGCCAGCAGCCACCTCCCCTTCGGGGGGGGGCCTTACTACGAGCAGTACTTC
- TRBJ2-3 14 TRBV15 many CATSGGAGTDTQYF TGTGCCACCAGCGGGGGGGCTGGTACAGATACGCAGTATTTT
- TRBJ2-6 18 TRBV5-1 few CASSRTTRTGSGANVLTF TGCGCCAGCAGCCGTACCACTAGGACGGGCTCTGGGGCCAACGTCCTGACTTTC
TRBD2 TRBJ2-1 18 TRBV7-8 - CASSLRRGSGGTSNEQFF TGTGCCAGCAGCTTAAGGAGGGGTAGCGGGGGCACATCCAATGAGCAGTTCTTC
TRBD1 TRBJ2-3 21 TRBV29-1 - CSVEARVPTKEDRGQTDTQYF TGCAGCGTTGAAGCAAGGGTGCCCACCAAGGAGGACAGGGGTCAGACAGATACGCAGTATTTT
- TRBJ1-1 15 TRBV5-1 - CASSDVGTMNTEAFF TGCGCCAGCAGTGACGTTGGCACTATGAACACTGAAGCTTTCTTT
- TRBJ2-2 16 TRBV24-1 - CATSNSPRQLSGELFF TGTGCCACCAGCAATTCCCCTAGACAGTTATCCGGGGAGCTGTTTTTT
- TRBJ2-1 12 TRBV7-2 - CASRLDSNEQFF TGTGCCAGCAGACTAGATAGTAATGAGCAGTTCTTC
TRBD2 TRBJ2-7 19 TRBV4-3 - CASSQDRAGTSGEAYEQYF TGCGCCAGCAGCCAAGACCGCGCGGGGACTAGCGGGGAAGCCTACGAGCAGTACTTC
- TRBJ2-7 13 TRBV20-1 once CSARATKPGEQYF TGCAGTGCTAGGGCGACCAAGCCGGGGGAGCAGTACTTC
- TRBJ1-1 15 TRBV30 - CAWSARSRVNTEAFF TGTGCCTGGAGTGCCAGATCCAGAGTTAACACTGAAGCTTTCTTT
TRBD2 TRBJ2-1 15 TRBV6-6 - CAGSYASGEYNEQFF TGTGCCGGCAGTTACGCTAGCGGGGAATACAATGAGCAGTTCTTC
- TRBJ2-7 16 TRBV20-1 - CSARSRGRGETYEQYF TGCAGTGCTAGATCGAGAGGAAGGGGCGAGACCTACGAGCAGTACTTC
- TRBJ2-3 19 TRBV4-2 - CASSQNHRLGGGGSDTQYF TGTGCCAGCAGCCAAAATCATCGGTTAGGGGGAGGCGGTTCAGATACGCAGTATTTT
TRBD2 TRBJ2-1 16 TRBV28 few CASSSPGTSGGNEQFF TGTGCCAGCAGTTCCCCGGGGACTAGCGGGGGCAATGAGCAGTTCTTC
- TRBJ1-1 14 TRBV4-2 few CASSQADANTEAFF TGTGCCAGCAGCCAAGCCGATGCGAACACTGAAGCTTTCTTT
TRBD2 TRBJ2-1 15 TRBV7-8 - CASSRTSGSSYEQFF TGTGCCAGCAGCCGGACTAGCGGGAGTAGCTATGAGCAGTTCTTC
TRBD1 TRBJ1-1 14 TRBV11-2 - CASSLRTGGFEAFF TGTGCCAGCAGCCTCCGGACAGGGGGGTTTGAAGCTTTCTTT
- TRBJ2-7 15 TRBV9 few CASSVAWGGPHEQYF TGTGCCAGCAGCGTAGCGTGGGGGGGGCCCCACGAGCAGTACTTC
- TRBJ2-1 12 TRBV6-2/TRBV6-3 few CASSRTRGWQFF TGTGCCAGCAGCAGAACTAGAGGTTGGCAGTTCTTC
- TRBJ2-7 10 TRBV6-1 - CASDDYEQYF TGTGCCTCGGACGACTACGAGCAGTACTTC
TRBD1 TRBJ1-2 16 TRBV6-2/TRBV6-3 - CASSPVGDRGSGGYTF TGTGCCAGCAGCCCCGTTGGGGACAGGGGTTCCGGTGGCTACACCTTC
TRBD1 TRBJ2-1 15 TRBV5-5 - CASSLGTGPYNEQFF TGTGCCAGCAGCTTGGGGACAGGTCCCTACAATGAGCAGTTCTTC
TRBD1 TRBJ2-7 17 TRBV5-1 few CASSFDFTYDRVYEQYF TGCGCCAGCAGCTTCGATTTCACCTACGACAGGGTCTACGAGCAGTACTTC
TRBD1 TRBJ2-4 15 TRBV27 - CASSCTGEPKNIQYF TGTGCCAGCAGTTGTACAGGGGAACCCAAAAACATTCAGTACTTC
- TRBJ2-1 14 TRBV10-3 - CAISESGTGNEQFF TGTGCCATCAGTGAGTCAGGTACTGGCAATGAGCAGTTCTTC